The entry that follows covers one T cell receptor (beta chain) sequence. Its antigen remains unknown. These data come from a study of T cells in localized non-small cell lung cancer. Measured with immunoSEQ multiplex PCR; TCRdb has only the in-frame clones, and not every one. The table records roughly 30,000 clones, roughly 90% of them present only once. Whole-study results and caveats: A median approximately 57 of the top 100 tumor clones appeared in adjacent lung. Heterogeneity within the tumor remains possible, as just one region underwent sequencing.

The CDR3 has 13 residues. Looked up from germline, CDR1 is SGHNT and CDR2 is YYREEE (reference sequence). With 6 bases removed from V and 0 bases from J, the gap between germline ends came to 6 bases. The rearrangement uses TRBV5-4 and TRBJ1-4; D call uncertain. This receptor was taken from a woman aged 40-70 years with stage I lung adenocarcinoma. The sample consisted of peripheral blood, taken before any cancer treatment. The CDR3 loop reads CASISPTNEKLFF. Written as DNA, the CDR3 is TGTGCCAGCATTTCTCCAACTAATGAAAAACTGTTTTTT.